This T cell receptor (beta chain) is drawn from a study of shared T cell receptors in the human thymus (dated by TCRdb to the early 2020s). Turning to the overall study: The study examined how self-reactive, shared T-cell receptor alpha chains are generated in the human thymus.

Receptors were amplified or captured by the immunoSEQ multiplex PCR assay. Entries here come from immuneACCESS through TCRdb and include only in-frame sequences with V and J called. Some clones fail to appear in such tables; in the studies checked, an unresolved V gene covers under half of the shortfall, and the cause of the remainder is unknown. Within this sample are about 660,000 clones, with about 90% of them counted one time only. Over 0.008% of the sample comes from the top ten. This clone was detected only once. Its specific antigen is unknown. Base qualities are not provided; no much larger clone lies one nucleotide away. Relative to germline, V is 0 bases shorter and J is 4 bases shorter, with 13 bases between their ends. The CDR3, cysteine through phenylalanine, is 15 amino acids long. Only the CDR3 part of the read is kept: 45 bases, read in frame from the first base. The germline V gene provides CDR1 SGHRS and CDR2 YFSETQ.

These data also featured in a second study, about human thymus T cells. The second source states: In Finland, the donors were immunologically healthy infants who were having open corrective cardiac surgery for congenital heart defects. Thymus tissue was obtained as surgical resects removed during corrective cardiac surgery. V and J gene segment usage appeared biased in both thymic and peripheral blood repertoires. According to the related research, thymic TCR repertoires were highly overlapping among unrelated individuals. The study used 7 to 9 infant thymus samples plus four related peripheral blood samples to characterize TCR alpha and beta repertoires. The cohort included six male and a couple of female infants, with donor ages spanning 7 to 244 days. Thymocytes were mechanically released from the tissue and were stored as pellets of roughly 9.5-30 million cells at -70 degrees C. A QIAsymphony instrument was used to extract genomic DNA from the frozen cell pellets. TCRB and TCRAD loci were amplified from a standardized quantity of quality-controlled genomic DNA using the immunoSEQ multiplex PCR assay. The V(D)J region was spanned by amplicons of a length sufficient to cover the CDR3 and to identify V and J genes. Amplicon sequencing was performed on an Illumina platform through the commercial immunoSEQ service. Primer bias and sequencing errors were corrected as previously described, and TCRAD and TCRB were defined on the basis of the IMGT database. Analysis of the repertoires was done with immunoSEQ Analyzer 3.0 and VDJTools and included basic statistics, V/J segment usage, diversity estimates, rarefaction and pairwise overlap. To estimate diversity, the Chao1, ChaoE, Efron-Thisted, Shannon and inverse Simpson indices were applied, and diversity was also estimated on datasets down-sampled to the smallest sample. Repertoire overlap used strict matching of CDR3 nucleotide sequence, V gene and J gene, with Jaccard-based multidimensional scaling clustering. On average, around 810,000 unique TCRB clonotypes were obtained from thymus samples, compared with about 84,000 from blood samples.

The sequence links TRBV5-1 to TRBJ1-1, and TRBD1 may be the D gene, going by 5 matching bases. The receptor's source is a boy in the first two years of life with a congenital heart defect. Donor details come from another sample of the same person, matched by shared clones. The specimen was thymocytes. The CDR3 here reads CASSLAVGVFTEAFF. The sequence in DNA is TGCGCCAGCAGCTTGGCAGTAGGGGTTTTCACTGAAGCTTTCTTT.